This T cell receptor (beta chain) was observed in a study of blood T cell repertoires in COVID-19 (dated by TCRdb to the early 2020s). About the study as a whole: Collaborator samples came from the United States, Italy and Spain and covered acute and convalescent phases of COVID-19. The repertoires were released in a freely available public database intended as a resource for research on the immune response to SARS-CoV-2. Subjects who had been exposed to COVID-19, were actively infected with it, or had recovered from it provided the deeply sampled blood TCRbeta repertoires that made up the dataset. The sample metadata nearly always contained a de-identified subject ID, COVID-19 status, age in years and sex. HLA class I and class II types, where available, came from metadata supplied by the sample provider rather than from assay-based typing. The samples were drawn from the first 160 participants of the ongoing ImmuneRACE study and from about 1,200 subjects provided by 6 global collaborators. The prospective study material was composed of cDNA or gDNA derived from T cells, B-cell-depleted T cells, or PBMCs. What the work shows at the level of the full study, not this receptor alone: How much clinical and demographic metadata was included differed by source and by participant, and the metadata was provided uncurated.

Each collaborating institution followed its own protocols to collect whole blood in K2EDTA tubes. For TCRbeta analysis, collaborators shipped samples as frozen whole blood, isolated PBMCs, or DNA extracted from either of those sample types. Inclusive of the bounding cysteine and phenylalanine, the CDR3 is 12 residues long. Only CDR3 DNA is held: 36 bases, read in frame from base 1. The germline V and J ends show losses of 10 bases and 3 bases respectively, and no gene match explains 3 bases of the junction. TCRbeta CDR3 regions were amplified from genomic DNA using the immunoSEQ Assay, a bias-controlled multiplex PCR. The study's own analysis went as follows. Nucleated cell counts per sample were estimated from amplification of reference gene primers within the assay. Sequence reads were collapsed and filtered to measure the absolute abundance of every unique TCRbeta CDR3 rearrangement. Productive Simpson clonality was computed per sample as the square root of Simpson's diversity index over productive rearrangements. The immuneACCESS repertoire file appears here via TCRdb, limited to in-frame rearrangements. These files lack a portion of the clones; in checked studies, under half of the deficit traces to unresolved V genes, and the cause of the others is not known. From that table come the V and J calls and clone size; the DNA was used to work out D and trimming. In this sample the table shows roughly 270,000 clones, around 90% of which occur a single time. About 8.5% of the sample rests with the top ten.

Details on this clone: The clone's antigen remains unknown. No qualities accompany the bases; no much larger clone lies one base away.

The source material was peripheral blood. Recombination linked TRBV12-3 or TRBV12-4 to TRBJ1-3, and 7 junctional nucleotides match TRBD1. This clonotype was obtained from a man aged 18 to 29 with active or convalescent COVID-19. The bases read TGTGCCACAAGGACAGGTGGAAACACCATATATTTT. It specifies CATRTGGNTIYF.